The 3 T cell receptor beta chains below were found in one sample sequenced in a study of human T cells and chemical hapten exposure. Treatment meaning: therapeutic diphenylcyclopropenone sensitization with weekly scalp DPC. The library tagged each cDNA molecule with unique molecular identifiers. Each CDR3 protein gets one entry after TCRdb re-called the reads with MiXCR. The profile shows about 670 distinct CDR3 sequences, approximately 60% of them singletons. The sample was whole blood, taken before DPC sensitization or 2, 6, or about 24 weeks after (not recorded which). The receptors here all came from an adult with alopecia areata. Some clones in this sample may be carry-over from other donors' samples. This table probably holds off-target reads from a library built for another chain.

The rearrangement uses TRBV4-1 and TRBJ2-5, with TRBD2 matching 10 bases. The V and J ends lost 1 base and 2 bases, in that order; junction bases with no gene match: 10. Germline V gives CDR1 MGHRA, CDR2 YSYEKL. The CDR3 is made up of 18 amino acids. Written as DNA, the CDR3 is TGCGCCAGCAGCCAAGCCCCCCATGGAGCGGGGGGGCAAGAGACCCAGTACTTC. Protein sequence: CASSQAPHGAGGQETQYF.

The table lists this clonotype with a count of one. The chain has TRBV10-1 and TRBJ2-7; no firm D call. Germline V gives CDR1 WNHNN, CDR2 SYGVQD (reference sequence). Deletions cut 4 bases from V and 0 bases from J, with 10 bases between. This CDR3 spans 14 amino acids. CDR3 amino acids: CASSAQLSSYEQYF. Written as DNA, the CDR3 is TGCGCCAGCAGTGCACAGCTCAGCTCCTACGAGCAGTACTTC.

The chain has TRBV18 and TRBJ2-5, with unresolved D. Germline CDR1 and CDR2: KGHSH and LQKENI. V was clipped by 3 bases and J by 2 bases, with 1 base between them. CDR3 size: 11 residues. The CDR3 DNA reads TGTGCCAGCTCACCTCAAGAGACCCAGTACTTC. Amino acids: CASSPQETQYF.